The 21 T cell receptor beta chains presented below share a single source sample, sequenced in a study of cytomegalovirus exposure and HLA in healthy donors. The primer mix had 60 Vbeta and 13 Jbeta primers. Clones were sequenced by immunoSEQ multiplex PCR, and TCRdb holds only the in-frame ones, with some missing. The sample includes 85,000 to 100,000 clones, around three quarters of them seen just once. Sequencing input: PBMCs. Every receptor here comes from a man between 60 and 70 years old in good health and CMV-seropositive.

The chain uses TRBV15 and TRBJ2-2; D is possibly TRBD1 (5 bases). Germline assignment: CDR1 LNHNV and CDR2 YYDKDF (reference sequence). Trimming took off 0 bases at V and 2 bases at J, with 10 bases between the two ends. CDR3 size: 16 residues. CDR3 nucleotides: TGTGCCACCAGCAGAGATAGGGGTTTTAACACCGGGGAGCTGTTTTTT. Protein sequence: CATSRDRGFNTGELFF.

The V gene is TRBV7-3, the J gene TRBJ2-3, with 7 nucleotides matching TRBD2. The CDR3 is 16 amino acids. Germline CDR1 and CDR2: SGHTA and FQGTGA. The junction had 10 bases not matched to a gene; V was cut back by 4 bases and J by 3 bases. Here the CDR3 DNA reads TGTGCCAGCAGCTCCCTTGGTGGGGGGGGAACAGATACGCAGTATTTT. It yields the protein CASSSLGGGGTDTQYF.

The rearrangement uses TRBV19 and TRBJ1-2; 7 bases fit TRBD1. The germline V gene encodes CDR1 LNHDA and CDR2 SQIVND (reference sequence). This CDR3 is 15 amino acids long. V lost 7 bases to trimming and J lost 7 bases; unmatched junction nucleotides: 15. CDR3: CASTSTPVPGGGYTF. The CDR3 nucleotides are TGTGCCAGTACCTCAACGCCCGTACCAGGGGGTGGCTACACCTTC.

Details on this clone: The junction departs from germline at one end; a sequencing error may be responsible. The J gene is TRBJ2-5, the V gene TRBV7-7, with 7 bases aligning to TRBD2. Germline CDR1 SSHAT, CDR2 FNYEAQ (reference sequence). The CDR3 covers 15 residues. CDR3 coding DNA: TGTGCTAGCAGCCTCACCGGGGGGACCGGGGTGACCCAGTACTTC. This sequence encodes CASSLTGGTGVTQYF.

The chain is built from TRBV27 and TRBJ2-7, with TRBD1 as a possible D gene (5 bases). Germline lookup yields CDR1 MNHEY and CDR2 SMNVEV (reference sequence). V dropped 4 bases and J dropped 11 bases, with 18 bases sitting between them. CDR3 length equals 13 residues. CDR3 in amino acids: CASSSAGIAQKYF. CDR3 nucleotides: TGTGCCAGCAGTTCGGCAGGGATCGCCCAGAAGTACTTC.

The V call is TRBV2, the J call TRBJ2-7; 8 bases match TRBD2. Per germline, CDR1 SNHLY and CDR2 FYNNEI. The CDR3 covers 14 residues. Germline trimming cut 5 bases from V and 6 bases from J; bases unmatched to any gene: 9. The CDR3 region has the DNA TGTGCCAGCAGTACCGGGGGGGCCGCTCCCGAGCAGTACTTC. Translating it yields CASSTGGAAPEQYF.

The chain has TRBV5-1 and TRBJ2-5; D ambiguous. CDR3 size: 14 residues. V was pared by 2 bases and J by 4 bases, with 12 bases between. Germline assignment: CDR1 SGHRS and CDR2 YFSETQ. The CDR3 loop reads CASSFGRYGETQYF. The CDR3, as DNA: TGCGCCAGCAGCTTCGGCAGGTACGGAGAGACCCAGTACTTC.

The J gene is TRBJ2-1, the V gene TRBV9, with a possible D match to TRBD2 (6 bases). CDR1 is SGDLS, CDR2 YYNGEE, per germline. The CDR3 totals 15 residues. Trimming removed 5 bases at V and 2 bases at J, with 14 bases between. This CDR3 reads CASSVGGLTYNEQFF. Written as DNA, the CDR3 is TGTGCCAGCAGTGTTGGGGGACTTACCTACAATGAGCAGTTCTTC.

About this clone: A read error is likely, as this CDR3 ends without the conserved phenylalanine or tryptophan. The rearrangement links TRBV19 to TRBJ2-7, with 11 bases aligning to TRBD1. Germline values: CDR1 LNHDA, CDR2 SQIVND (reference sequence). CDR3 length equals 15 residues. Trimming removed 6 bases from V and 0 bases from J; junction bases left unmatched: 4. In DNA, the CDR3 is TGTGCCAGTAGCCCTGGGACAGGGGGCTCCTACGAGCAGTACTCC. Amino acid sequence: CASSPGTGGSYEQYS.

As regards this clone: One end of the junction is discordant with germline, which a read error may explain. The rearrangement joins TRBV7-7 to TRBJ2-3; TRBD1 matches 7 bases. The CDR3 totals 15 residues. Germline CDR1 reads SSHAT; CDR2 reads FNYEAQ (reference sequence). The CDR3 here is CASSYRGGLTDTQYF. CDR3 sequence (DNA): TGTGCTAGCAGCTACAGAGGGGGCTTAACAGATACGCAGTATTTT.

This clone was observed a few times. V and J are TRBV5-4 and TRBJ2-2; D possibly corresponds to TRBD1 (6 bases). Trimming stripped 2 bases from V and 5 bases from J, with 7 bases between. Germline lookup yields CDR1 SGHNT and CDR2 YYREEE (reference sequence). The CDR3 length is 13 residues. The CDR3 nucleotides read TGTGCCAGCAGCTTTACAGGGACCGGGGAGCTGTTTTTT. Translated: CASSFTGTGELFF.

The chain recombines TRBV7-2 with TRBJ1-2; D unresolved. Germline V gene data show CDR1 as SGHTA and CDR2 as FQGNSA. The V end was cut by 4 bases, the J end by 5 bases, with 14 bases between. This CDR3 is 14 amino acids long. The CDR3 is CASSSERAFYGYTF. CDR3 DNA: TGTGCCAGCAGCTCCGAGCGGGCTTTTTATGGCTACACCTTC.

This chain connects TRBV18 to TRBJ2-3, with 10 nucleotides matching TRBD1. With 1 base clipped from V and 5 bases from J, the junction kept 9 bases outside the gene matches. CDR1 and CDR2 from the germline V gene are KGHSH and LQKENI. The length of the CDR3 is 17 residues. The CDR3 region has the DNA TGTGCCAGCTCACCACTTTCCCCCGGGACAGGGGTAGATACGCAGTATTTT. As protein: CASSPLSPGTGVDTQYF. The full variable domain, in which reference TRBV18 and TRBJ2-3 provide the parts outside the CDR3, is NAGVMQNPRHLVRRRGQEARLRCSPMKGHSHVYWYRQLPEEGLKFMVYLQKENIIDESGMPKERFSAEFPKEGPSILRIQQVVRGDSAAYFCASSPLSPGTGVDTQYFGPGTRLTVL.

The rearrangement links TRBV10-3 to TRBJ2-1; perhaps TRBD2 as D (5 bases). In germline, CDR1 is ENHRY, CDR2 SYGVKD. Deletions cut 9 bases from V and 2 bases from J, with 11 bases between. The CDR3 is 13 amino acids. The CDR3: CAITPGTYNEQFF. The CDR3 DNA follows: TGTGCCATTACCCCCGGGACCTACAATGAGCAGTTCTTC.

This clone was observed a single time. The chain recombines TRBV6-4 with TRBJ2-3; TRBD2 aligns across 13 bases. The junction had 4 bases not matched to a gene; V was cut back by 5 bases and J by 2 bases. The CDR3 sequence is 16 residues long. Germline CDR1 MRHNA, CDR2 SNTAGT. The CDR3 DNA sequence: TGTGCCAGCAGTCCGGGACTAGCGGGATCCACAGATACGCAGTATTTT. Its translation: CASSPGLAGSTDTQYF.

As to this clone: Without the conserved terminal phenylalanine or tryptophan, this CDR3 likely stems from a read error. The DNA is left out, because the CDR3 cannot be placed on it with certainty; the CDR3 is given as TCRdb lists it. Other DNA sequences in the same sample also yield this CDR3. The chain carries TRBV27 and TRBJ1-1. Germline V gives CDR1 MNHEY, CDR2 SMNVEV (reference sequence). The CDR3 numbers 9 amino acids, ends counted. The chain's CDR3 is CASRRRDRQ.

The chain combines TRBV15 with TRBJ2-1; TRBD2 aligns across 7 bases. V lost 1 base to trimming and J lost 7 bases; unmatched junction nucleotides: 13. Germline V gene sequence: CDR1 LNHNV, CDR2 YYDKDF (reference sequence). The CDR3 loop spans 17 amino acids. CDR3 nucleotides: TGTGCCACCAGCAGAGGTCTAGGACTAGGGCCCCGGAATGAGCAGTTCTTC. This codes for CATSRGLGLGPRNEQFF.

The chain combines TRBV7-9 with TRBJ1-4; D ambiguous. The CDR3 covers 13 residues. V lost 5 bases and J lost 2, with 6 bases in between. Germline V gene lookup returns CDR1 SEHNR and CDR2 FQNEAQ (reference sequence). The CDR3 nucleotides are TGTGCCAGCAGCCTCGGGACTAATGAAAAACTGTTTTTT. Its translation is CASSLGTNEKLFF. The full variable domain, its missing parts supplied by reference TRBV7-9 and TRBJ1-4, is DTGVSQNPRHKITKRGQNVTFRCDPISEHNRLYWYRQTLGQGPEFLTYFQNEAQLEKSRLLSDRFSAERPKGSFSTLEIQRTEQGDSAMYLCASSLGTNEKLFFGSGTQLSVL.

This chain connects TRBV27 to TRBJ2-2; 10 nucleotides match TRBD1. CDR1 is MNHEY, CDR2 SMNVEV, per germline (reference sequence). V shed 6 bases and J 2 bases; nucleotides not matched to a gene: 3. The CDR3 covers 15 residues. CDR3 in amino acids: CASSRTGGNTGELFF. DNA of the CDR3: TGTGCCAGCAGCCGGACAGGGGGTAACACCGGGGAGCTGTTTTTT.

CDR3 region: CASSPSGDRAYNEQFF. CDR3 coding DNA: TGCGCCAGCAGCCCAAGCGGGGACAGGGCGTACAATGAGCAGTTCTTC. V usage is TRBV4-3 and J usage is TRBJ2-1; 9 bases are shared with TRBD1. CDR3 size: 16 residues. Germline values: CDR1 LGHNA, CDR2 YSLEER. J was trimmed by 4 bases and V by 4 bases; bases with no gene match: 8.

The chain employs TRBV7-9 and TRBJ2-7; 7 bases match TRBD2. The CDR3 consists of 13 residues. J lost 3 bases, V lost 4 bases, and 3 bases had no gene match. Germline-derived CDR1 and CDR2 are SEHNR and FQNEAQ (reference sequence). CDR3 nucleotide sequence: TGTGCCAGCAGCTGGGGGGGTGGCTACGAGCAGTACTTC. Protein: CASSWGGGYEQYF.